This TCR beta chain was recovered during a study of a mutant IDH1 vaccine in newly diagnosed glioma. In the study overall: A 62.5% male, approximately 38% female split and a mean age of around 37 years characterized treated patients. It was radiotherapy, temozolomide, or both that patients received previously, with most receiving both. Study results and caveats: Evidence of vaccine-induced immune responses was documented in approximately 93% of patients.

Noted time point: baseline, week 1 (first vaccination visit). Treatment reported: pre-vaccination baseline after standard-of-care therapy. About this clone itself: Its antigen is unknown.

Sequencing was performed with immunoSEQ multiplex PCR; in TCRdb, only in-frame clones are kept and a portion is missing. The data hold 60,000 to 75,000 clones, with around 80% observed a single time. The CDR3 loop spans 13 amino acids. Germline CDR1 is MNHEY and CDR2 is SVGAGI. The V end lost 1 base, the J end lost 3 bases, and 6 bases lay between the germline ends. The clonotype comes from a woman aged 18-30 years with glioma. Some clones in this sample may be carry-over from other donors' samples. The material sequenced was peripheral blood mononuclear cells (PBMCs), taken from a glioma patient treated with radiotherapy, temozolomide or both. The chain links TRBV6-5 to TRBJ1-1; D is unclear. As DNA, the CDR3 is TGTGCCAGCAGTTACTATCCCTACACTGAAGCTTTCTTT. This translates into CASSYYPYTEAFF.